The T cell receptor (beta chain) under discussion was sequenced for a study of T cell repertoires in cytomegalovirus infection. Overall study: As its CMV epitopes, the study selected recently identified HLA-C-restricted and well-studied HLA-B-restricted targets. CMV infection and matching HLA type were both indicated by public TCR beta signatures.

TCRdb independently ran MiXCR on the reads; one entry per CDR3 protein. The sample shows 680,000 or so distinct CDR3 sequences, 30% to 35% of them seen only once. Germline CDR1 SQVTM, CDR2 ANQGSEA. V shed 0 bases and J shed 3 bases, with 15 bases lying between them. The CDR3 runs 15 residues. In this sample, this clonotype turned up a few times. Its antigen is currently unknown. Study-wide points: HLA-C-restricted CMV clonotypes gave the most frequent clonotype in two of eight donors.

This clonotype was sampled from a human donor in good health (CMV status not recorded). Some clones in this sample may be carry-over from other donors' samples. The chain uses TRBV29-1 and TRBJ2-7; tentatively, D is TRBD1 (5 bases). Sequencing used cultured PBMCs, obtained from culture after CMV antigen stimulation. The CDR3 region has the DNA TGCAGCGTTGAAGATCAAGGACAAGGGCGCTACGAGCAGTACTTC. This translates into CSVEDQGQGRYEQYF.